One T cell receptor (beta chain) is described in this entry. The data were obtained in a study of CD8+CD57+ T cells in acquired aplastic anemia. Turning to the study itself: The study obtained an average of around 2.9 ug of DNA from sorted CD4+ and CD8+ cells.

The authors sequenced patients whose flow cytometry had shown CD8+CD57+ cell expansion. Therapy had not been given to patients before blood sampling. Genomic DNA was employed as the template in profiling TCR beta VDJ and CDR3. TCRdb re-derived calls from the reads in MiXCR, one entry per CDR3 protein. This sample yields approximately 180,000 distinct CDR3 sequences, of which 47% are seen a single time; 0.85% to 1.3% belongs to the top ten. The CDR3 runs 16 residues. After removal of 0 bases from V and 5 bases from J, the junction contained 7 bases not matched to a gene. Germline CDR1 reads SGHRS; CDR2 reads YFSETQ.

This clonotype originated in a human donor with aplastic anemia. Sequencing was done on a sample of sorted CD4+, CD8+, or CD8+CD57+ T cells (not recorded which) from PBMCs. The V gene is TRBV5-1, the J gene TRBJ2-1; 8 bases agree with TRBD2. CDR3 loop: CASSLVGGGRNNEQFF. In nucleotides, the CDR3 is TGCGCCAGCAGCTTGGTTGGCGGGGGGAGAAACAATGAGCAGTTCTTC. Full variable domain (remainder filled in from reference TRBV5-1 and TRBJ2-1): KAGVTQTPRYLIKTRGQQVTLSCSPISGHRSVSWYQQTPGQGLQFLFEYFSETQRNKGNFPGRFSGRQFSNSRSEMNVSTLELGDSALYLCASSLVGGGRNNEQFFGPGTRLTVL.